This T cell receptor beta chain was sequenced for a study of blood T cell repertoires in COVID-19. At the level of the study: The United States, Italy and Spain supplied acute and convalescent COVID-19 samples. From T cells, B-cell-depleted T cells, or PBMCs came the material, which was cDNA or gDNA.

Germline CDR1 and CDR2: LNHDA and SQIVND (reference sequence). V dropped 5 bases and J dropped 3; count of bases not matched to a gene: 3. The CDR3 is 14 residues long. Per the original data handling: Reference gene primer amplification in the assay estimated nucleated cell counts. Produced via immunoSEQ multiplex PCR; TCRdb's table is partial and in-frame only. V and J calls and clone size are copied from that table; D and trimming were computed from the DNA. This sample carries 150,000 to 200,000 clones, about 90% of them seen once, and the ten largest clones take about 20%. V usage is TRBV19 and J usage is TRBJ1-1, with TRBD1 matching 10 bases. The sequence was collected from a man aged 65 to 79 with active or convalescent COVID-19. The sequencing sample was made of peripheral blood. CDR3 region: CASSVTGGYTEAFF. DNA of the CDR3: TGTGCCAGTAGTGTGACAGGGGGCTACACTGAAGCTTTCTTT.